This T cell receptor beta chain was sequenced for a study of blood T cell repertoires in COVID-19. Germline V gene data show CDR1 as SGHVS and CDR2 as FQNEAQ. This CDR3 contains 13 residues. The V gene lost 1 base and the J gene lost 6 bases, with 9 bases spanning the gap. This table comes from immunoSEQ multiplex PCR, and its TCRdb copy is limited to in-frame clones, with some not included. The repertoire holds roughly 180,000 clones, with under 85% as singletons. The sequenced material came from peripheral blood. The chain couples TRBV7-8 to TRBJ1-2, with D possibly TRBD1 on 6 matching bases. This clonotype was sampled from an elderly man with COVID-19, enrolled during active disease. In DNA, the CDR3 is TGTGCCAGCAGCTTAGGGGGGCTGGATGGCTACACCTTC. This sequence encodes CASSLGGLDGYTF.